A single sample is the source of the 10 T cell receptor beta chains below, sequenced in a study of CD8+CD57+ T cells in acquired aplastic anemia. Both TCR beta VDJ combination and CDR3 sequence profiling were carried out. Genomic DNA was the template for this profiling. Each CDR3 protein is one row after TCRdb ran MiXCR on the reads. The sample lists around 500,000 distinct CDR3 sequences; around 33% were seen once. Patients chosen for sequencing had CD8+CD57+ cells that had expanded, as shown by flow cytometry. What was sequenced was sorted CD4+, CD8+, or CD8+CD57+ T cells (not recorded which) from PBMCs. The source of these receptors is a human donor with aplastic anemia.

Note on this clonotype: The conserved phenylalanine or tryptophan is not found at the CDR3 terminus, so this likely reflects a read error. This chain joins TRBV20-1 and TRBJ1-1; TRBD1 aligns across 9 bases. Germline CDR1 is DFQATT and CDR2 is SNEGSKA (reference sequence). The CDR3 is made up of 16 amino acids. J lost 0 bases, V lost 1 base, and 6 bases had no gene match. The CDR3 sequence is CSARVQGALVNTEAFL. The CDR3 nucleotides read TGCAGTGCTAGAGTACAGGGGGCCCTCGTGAACACTGAAGCTTTCCTT.

The table lists this clonotype with many counts. V and J are TRBV5-5 and TRBJ1-2, with 9 bases lining up with TRBD1. The CDR3 spans 15 residues. Germline V lookup: CDR1 SGHKS, CDR2 YYEKEE (reference sequence). V lost 0 bases to trimming and J lost 4 bases; unmatched junction nucleotides: 4. The DNA for the CDR3 is TGTGCCAGCAGCTTGGCCGGGACAGGGACCTATGGCTACACCTTC. Its protein is CASSLAGTGTYGYTF.

This clonotype has a handful of counts. This chain joins TRBV6-1 and TRBJ2-1, with 9 nucleotides matching TRBD1. The CDR3 loop spans 14 amino acids. V dropped 6 bases and J dropped 4; count of bases not matched to a gene: 4. Germline V gene sequence: CDR1 MNHNS, CDR2 SASEGT. CDR3 protein: CASRRDRAYNEQFF. DNA of the CDR3: TGTGCCAGCAGACGGGACAGGGCGTACAATGAGCAGTTCTTC.

The table lists this clonotype with a count of one. Sequence at one end of the junction differs from germline and may be a read error. CDR3 region: CASSVDPGNNEQFF. CDR3 in DNA: TGTGCTAGCAGCGTTGACCCGGGGAACAATGAGCAGTTCTTC. The gene calls are TRBV7-7 and TRBJ2-1; the D gene is possibly TRBD2 (5 bases). The CDR3 has 14 amino acids. The germline gives CDR1 SSHAT, CDR2 FNYEAQ (reference sequence).

This clonotype was observed at least ten times. The chain joins TRBV7-3 to TRBJ2-7; perhaps D is TRBD1 or TRBD2 (6 bases each). The CDR3 has 13 amino acids. Trimming shortened V by 3 bases and J by 7 bases, and 13 bases separated the two germline ends. Germline V gene sequence: CDR1 SGHTA, CDR2 FQGTGA. The CDR3 DNA reads as TGTGCCAGCAGCTTTGGGGGGCGGGGTGAGCAGTACTTC. The encoded protein is CASSFGGRGEQYF.

With respect to this clonotype: A much larger clonotype is one base distant, so this may be a read error. The chain is built from TRBV7-3 and TRBJ1-6; D is perhaps TRBD1 (5 bases). The CDR3 covers 15 residues. Germline-derived CDR1 and CDR2 are SGHTA and FQGTGA. The CDR3 DNA is TGTGCCCGCAGCCGAGAGGGGCCCGGTAATTCACCCCTCCACTTT. Protein: CARSREGPGNSPLHF.

This clonotype has a count of ten or more. The CDR3 DNA follows: TGTGCCAGCAGCCCCTTGGGACAAGAACATTCAGGCAATCAGCCCCAGCATTTT. It yields the protein CASSPLGQEHSGNQPQHF. The genes are TRBV9 and TRBJ1-5, with D possibly matching TRBD1 (6 bases). V was shortened by 4 bases and J by 2 bases, with 22 bases between the two germline ends. The CDR3 sequence is 18 residues long. Germline CDR1 and CDR2: SGDLS and YYNGEE.

As concerns this clonotype: The CDR3 does not close with the conserved phenylalanine or tryptophan, likely indicating a read error. V and J are TRBV7-6 and TRBJ2-7; possible D gene TRBD1, 5 bases. CDR1 is SGHVS, CDR2 FNYEAQ, per germline. The CDR3 totals 10 residues. CDR3 sequence (DNA): TGTGCTAGAGCAGGGCCCGAGCAGTACTAC. It translates to CARAGPEQYY.

Worth noting for this clonotype: A clone one base away is much larger, so this may be a read error. The V and J genes are TRBV19 and TRBJ2-1; either TRBD1 or TRBD2 may fit D (6 bases each). This CDR3 comprises 15 residues. CDR1 is LNHDA, CDR2 SQIVND, per germline (reference sequence). The CDR3 here is CASGIGRGDYNEQFF. As DNA, the CDR3 is TGTGCCAGTGGTATAGGAAGGGGGGACTACAATGAGCAGTTCTTC. Full variable domain (outside the CDR3, taken from reference TRBV19 and TRBJ2-1): DGGITQSPKYLFRKEGQNVTLSCEQNLNHDAMYWYRQDPGQGLRLIYYSQIVNDFQKGDIAEGYSVSREKKESFPLTVTSAQKNPTAFYLCASGIGRGDYNEQFFGPGTRLTVL.

This chain connects TRBV9 to TRBJ2-3; TRBD2 agrees at 10 bases. CDR3 size: 18 residues. V was pared by 3 bases and J by 1 base, with 11 bases of the junction left unmatched. Germline V gene data show CDR1 as SGDLS and CDR2 as YYNGEE. Here the CDR3 DNA reads TGTGCCAGCAGCGACCTCAGCGGGGGGGCTGATGGCACAGATACGCAGTATTTT. Its protein is CASSDLSGGADGTDTQYF. The full variable domain, in which reference TRBV9 and TRBJ2-3 provide the parts outside the CDR3, is DSGVTQTPKHLITATGQRVTLRCSPRSGDLSVYWYQQSLDQGLQFLIQYYNGEERAKGNILERFSAQQFPDLHSELNLSSLELGDSALYFCASSDLSGGADGTDTQYFGPGTRLTVL.